This TCR beta chain was found in a study of CD8 T cells in Susac syndrome. Findings and caveats of the study: The number of individuals included in the study's TCR sequencing and HLA analysis was acknowledged as relatively small.

Note on this clonotype: The antigen is undetermined.

A quantity of roughly 0.5 to 1 ug RNA underwent reverse transcription using random hexamers. TCRdb re-derived calls from the immunoSEQ multiplex PCR reads in MiXCR, one entry per CDR3 protein. The sample has about 150,000 distinct CDR3 sequences; about 94% are singletons. From blood CD8+ and CD4+ T cells, TCR beta sequences were generated. It was negative isolation that provided the CD8+ and CD4+ T cells, whereas TEMRA cells were enriched by FACS. The CDR3 has 15 amino acids. V was cut by 10 bases and J by 2 bases, with 17 bases left in between. The V gene is TRBV12-3 or TRBV12-4, the J gene TRBJ2-2; D remains unclear. The receptor's source is a human donor with multiple sclerosis. The specimen was CD8+ T cells from PBMCs. For the CDR3, the DNA is TGTGCCATCAGAGCCCCCCACAACAACACCGGGGAGCTGTTTTTT. Translating it yields CAIRAPHNNTGELFF.